This T cell receptor beta chain originates from a study of control samples from healthy donors and cancer patients. V gave up 5 bases and J gave up 4 bases, with 11 bases separating them. The CDR3 is made up of 13 amino acids. Sequenced by immunoSEQ multiplex PCR; TCRdb stores in-frame clones only, minus some. The sample holds approximately 160,000 clones, 94% seen once. This TCR was recovered from a woman aged 18-35 years in good health. Sequencing used blood. This chain connects TRBV12-3 or TRBV12-4 to TRBJ1-2; D ambiguous. DNA for the CDR3: TGTGCCAGCAGTCCCTCGGAGCTCTATGGCTACACCTTC. Amino acid sequence: CASSPSELYGYTF.